This entry lists 24 T cell receptor beta chains sequenced from one sample in a study of CD8 T cells in ankylosing spondylitis. TCRdb ran MiXCR on the 5' RACE reads and lists one entry per CDR3 protein. Of around 320,000 distinct CDR3 sequences listed, around 20% are singletons. Sequencing was performed on blood, either unsorted or a sorted T cell fraction (not recorded which). These receptors were collected from a female donor with ankylosing spondylitis or in good health (not recorded which).

The chain uses TRBV2 and TRBJ2-4, with D possibly matching TRBD1 (6 bases). This CDR3 spans 13 amino acids. Germline CDR1 SNHLY, CDR2 FYNNEI. Trimming shortened V by 3 bases and J by 7 bases, and 10 bases separated the two germline ends. DNA of the CDR3: TGTGCCAGCAGTGAGAGCAGGGGCAACATTCAGTACTTC. This gives the protein CASSESRGNIQYF.

This clonotype has more than one count but fewer than ten. V gene TRBV4-3 combines with J gene TRBJ1-4, with D possibly matching TRBD1 (5 bases). V lost 4 bases and J 9 bases, leaving 18 bases between the germline ends. CDR1 LGHNA and CDR2 YSLEER come from the germline V gene. The CDR3 loop spans 15 amino acids. CDR3 nucleotides: TGCGCCAGCAGCCTCCTAGGGGAAGAGGGGCAAAAACTGTTTTTT. Translated: CASSLLGEEGQKLFF.

The J gene is TRBJ2-7, the V gene TRBV6-1; the D gene is possibly TRBD1 (6 bases). The CDR3 loop spans 13 amino acids. Germline V gives CDR1 MNHNS, CDR2 SASEGT. Trimming removed 7 bases from V and 4 bases from J, with 14 bases in between. The chain's CDR3 is CASTKGVEYEQYF. The CDR3 nucleotides are TGTGCCAGCACTAAGGGGGTGGAGTACGAGCAGTACTTC.

This chain joins TRBV5-1 and TRBJ2-7; a possible D gene is TRBD2 (5 bases). V shed 6 bases and J shed 2 bases, with 12 bases lying between them. The CDR3 consists of 13 residues. Germline values: CDR1 SGHRS, CDR2 YFSETQ. In nucleotides, the CDR3 is TGCGCCAGCACCTCGGGATTCACCTACGAGCAGTACTTC. Translation: CASTSGFTYEQYF. Together with reference TRBV5-1 and TRBJ2-7, the CDR3 gives the full variable domain: KAGVTQTPRYLIKTRGQQVTLSCSPISGHRSVSWYQQTPGQGLQFLFEYFSETQRNKGNFPGRFSGRQFSNSRSEMNVSTLELGDSALYLCASTSGFTYEQYFGPGTRLTVT.

The chain joins TRBV5-1 to TRBJ2-3, with TRBD1 matching 7 bases. The V gene end was trimmed by 0 bases and the J gene end by 2 bases; junction bases not matched to a gene: 6. CDR3 length: 16 amino acids. The germline V gene encodes CDR1 SGHRS and CDR2 YFSETQ. The CDR3, as DNA: TGCGCCAGCAGCTTGGAGAACAGGGGCCACACAGATACGCAGTATTTT. Translated, it gives CASSLENRGHTDTQYF.

The chain carries TRBV12-3 or TRBV12-4 and TRBJ2-7, with 9 bases aligning to TRBD1. The J segment lost 9 bases and the V segment lost 5 bases, leaving 11 bases of the junction unmatched. This CDR3 has 14 residues. The CDR3 here is CASSGLDRGSGQYF. As DNA, the CDR3 is TGTGCCAGCAGTGGGCTGGACAGGGGATCAGGGCAGTACTTC.

The sample holds a few counts of this clonotype. The V and J genes are TRBV7-2 and TRBJ1-4; TRBD1 aligns across 8 bases. Germline values: CDR1 SGHTA, CDR2 FQGNSA. V trimming: 5 bases; J trimming: 0 bases; junction bases outside the gene matches: 2. The CDR3 is 15 amino acids. The CDR3 nucleotides read TGTGCCAGCAGCCCGACAGGGGCAACTAATGAAAAACTGTTTTTT. It translates to CASSPTGATNEKLFF.

The gene calls are TRBV7-2 and TRBJ2-5; 9 bases fit TRBD2. The length of the CDR3 is 14 residues. Germline V gives CDR1 SGHTA, CDR2 FQGNSA. Losses at the gene ends were 6 bases for V and 4 bases for J; bases not matched to a gene: 6. This CDR3 reads CASSPLAGSETQYF. Written as DNA, the CDR3 is TGTGCCAGCAGTCCGCTAGCGGGATCAGAGACCCAGTACTTC.

The rearrangement joins TRBV7-8 to TRBJ2-5; D may be TRBD1 or TRBD2 (5 bases each). Trimming cost V 1 base and J 3 bases, with 9 bases left between them. Germline V gene lookup returns CDR1 SGHVS and CDR2 FQNEAQ. This CDR3 is built from 14 residues. In nucleotides, the CDR3 is TGTGCCAGCAGCTTAGTGGGGACGGAAGAGACCCAGTACTTC. Amino acid sequence: CASSLVGTEETQYF.

The chain combines TRBV4-3 with TRBJ2-7; D gene unclear. Germline V gene data show CDR1 as LGHNA and CDR2 as YSLEER. V lost 0 bases and J 5 bases, leaving 14 bases between the germline ends. This CDR3 is 15 amino acids long. CDR3 amino acids: CASSQEGLRGNEQYF. CDR3 sequence (DNA): TGCGCCAGCAGCCAAGAGGGCCTAAGAGGTAACGAGCAGTACTTC.

This clonotype was observed a few times. This sequence joins TRBV29-1 and TRBJ2-7, with no clear D. V lost 5 bases, J lost 2 bases, and 7 bases lay in between. The germline V gene has CDR1 SQVTM and CDR2 ANQGSEA. This CDR3 is 11 amino acids long. The CDR3 DNA reads TGCAGCGTTAACACGGCCTACGAGCAGTACTTC. Translation: CSVNTAYEQYF.

CDR3 in amino acids: CASSFRDTGELFF. Written as DNA, the CDR3 is TGTGCCAGCAGCTTTAGGGACACCGGGGAGCTGTTTTTT. The rearrangement links TRBV7-2 to TRBJ2-2; no clear D. The germline V gene has CDR1 SGHTA and CDR2 FQGNSA. Between the trimmed V and J ends, which lost 3 bases and 3 bases, there was a span of 5 bases. CDR3 length: 13 amino acids.

This clonotype was seen just once. The rearrangement uses TRBV2 and TRBJ2-7; 7 bases map to TRBD2. This CDR3 has 13 residues. Trimming removed 4 bases from V and 5 bases from J; junction bases left unmatched: 5. CDR1 and CDR2 (germline): SNHLY, FYNNEI. The DNA of the CDR3 is TGTGCCAGCAGTGTTGAGCGGGACGACGAGCAGTACTTC. Protein: CASSVERDDEQYF. Full variable domain (outside the CDR3, taken from reference TRBV2 and TRBJ2-7): EPEVTQTPSHQVTQMGQEVILRCVPISNHLYFYWYRQILGQKVEFLVSFYNNEISEKSEIFDDQFSVERPDGSNFTLKIRSTKLEDSAMYFCASSVERDDEQYFGPGTRLTVT.

This clonotype was found a few times. J is TRBJ2-4 and V is TRBV12-3 or TRBV12-4, with D perhaps TRBD2 (5 bases). V was cut by 5 bases and J by 7 bases, with 6 bases left in between. The CDR3 contains 11 residues. CDR3 sequence: CASSTGNIQYF. As DNA, the CDR3 is TGTGCCAGCAGTACGGGGAACATTCAGTACTTC.

This clonotype was observed a handful of times. This rearrangement joins TRBV20-1 to TRBJ2-3; D ambiguous. The CDR3 contains 13 residues. With 3 bases removed from V and 2 bases from J, the gap between germline ends came to 9 bases. From germline, CDR1 is DFQATT and CDR2 SNEGSKA (reference sequence). DNA of the CDR3: TGCAGTGCTAGTTCGGGTTACACAGATACGCAGTATTTT. Its translation: CSASSGYTDTQYF.

The rearrangement joins TRBV20-1 to TRBJ2-7; possibly TRBD1 for D (6 bases). V lost 4 bases and J lost 6, with 16 bases in between. This CDR3 spans 13 amino acids. CDR1 and CDR2 from the germline V gene are DFQATT and SNEGSKA (reference sequence). DNA for the CDR3: TGCAGTGCTACAGGGGACCCCCAAAGCGAGCAGTACTTC. It is translated as CSATGDPQSEQYF.

This clonotype was seen ten or more times. The J gene is TRBJ2-1, the V gene TRBV10-3; D gene ambiguous. The V gene's germline CDR1 is ENHRY and CDR2 SYGVKD. Trimming left V 6 bases short and J 8 bases short, with 11 bases between. The CDR3 totals 12 residues. Written as DNA, the CDR3 is TGTGCCATCAGCCCAGGCTTGGATGAGCAGTTCTTC. Protein product: CAISPGLDEQFF.

The gene calls are TRBV6-1 and TRBJ1-1; D is unresolved. Deletions cut 7 bases from V and 1 base from J, with 22 bases between. This CDR3 spans 17 amino acids. The germline V gene has CDR1 MNHNS and CDR2 SASEGT. As DNA, the CDR3 is TGTGCCAGCACCATTAGAGAGATTTGGAGCTCGAACACTGAAGCTTTCTTT. Its translation: CASTIREIWSSNTEAFF.

J is TRBJ1-2 and V is TRBV18; no firm D call. V gave up 2 bases and J gave up 6 bases, with 16 bases separating them. CDR1 is KGHSH and CDR2 is LQKENI in the germline V gene. CDR3 length equals 15 residues. CDR3 residues: CASSPVLLGWNGYTF. In DNA form, the CDR3 reads TGTGCCAGCTCACCAGTTCTACTGGGATGGAATGGCTACACCTTC.

This clonotype was seen a few times. J is TRBJ2-2 and V is TRBV10-3; D is unresolved. CDR1 is ENHRY and CDR2 is SYGVKD in the germline V gene. CDR3 length: 19 amino acids. The V and J ends lost 5 bases and 1 base respectively, with 23 bases between them. The CDR3 sequence is CAISSLDPALTVNTGELFF. Here the CDR3 DNA reads TGTGCCATCAGTTCCTTGGATCCAGCCCTTACGGTGAACACCGGGGAGCTGTTTTTT.

V gene TRBV5-5 combines with J gene TRBJ2-7; tentatively, D is TRBD1 (5 bases). Trimming cost V 0 bases and J 3 bases, with 7 bases left between them. CDR3 length equals 13 residues. Germline CDR1 is SGHKS and CDR2 is YYEKEE (reference sequence). CDR3 amino acids: CASSLETDYEQYF. The CDR3 DNA reads as TGTGCCAGCAGCTTGGAGACAGACTACGAGCAGTACTTC.

The chain's CDR3 is CASNPTRGSYEQYF. DNA of the CDR3: TGTGCCAGCAACCCAACCAGGGGCTCCTACGAGCAGTACTTC. The chain combines TRBV6-1 with TRBJ2-7; a possible D gene is TRBD1 (6 bases). V was clipped by 7 bases and J by 0 bases, with 13 bases between them. The CDR3 loop spans 14 amino acids. The germline gives CDR1 MNHNS, CDR2 SASEGT.

CDR3 sequence (DNA): TGTGCCAGCAGCTTGGCCAGCATAAATGAAAAACTGTTTTTT. Amino acids: CASSLASINEKLFF. The genes are TRBV7-2 and TRBJ1-4; D unresolved. Germline V CDR1 and CDR2: SGHTA, FQGNSA. V lost 3 bases and J 5 bases, leaving 10 bases between the germline ends. CDR3 size: 14 residues.

Written as DNA, the CDR3 is TGCAGTGCTTTCCCCACCAGGGTGCGGGAAGGGTGGGAGCAGTACTTC. This sequence encodes CSAFPTRVREGWEQYF. This chain joins TRBV20-1 and TRBJ2-7; a weak D match, TRBD2 (6 bases). The CDR3 contains 16 residues. Between the trimmed V and J ends, which lost 5 bases and 7 bases, there was a span of 27 bases. CDR1 is DFQATT, CDR2 SNEGSKA, per germline (reference sequence).